The 31 T cell receptor beta chains in this list originate from one sample, sequenced in a study of CD8 T cells in Susac syndrome. After extraction with the RNeasy kit, about 0.45 to 1 ug of the RNA was reverse transcribed using random hexamers. Each CDR3 protein is one row after TCRdb ran MiXCR on the immunoSEQ multiplex PCR reads. The sample holds about 400,000 distinct CDR3 sequences, around 83% seen once. Sequencing was carried out using CD8+ T cells from PBMCs. All receptors derive from a human donor with multiple sclerosis.

In its sample, this clonotype was seen a few times. The rearrangement uses TRBV4-1 and TRBJ2-7; no clear D gene. The V gene lost 0 bases and the J gene lost 2 bases, with 11 bases spanning the gap. In germline, CDR1 is MGHRA, CDR2 YSYEKL. CDR3 size: 15 residues. Written as DNA, the CDR3 is TGCGCCAGCAGCCAAGATAGAAGCCTAGCCTACGAGCAGTACTTC. Translating gives CASSQDRSLAYEQYF.

The V gene is TRBV5-5, the J gene TRBJ1-2; possible D gene TRBD1, 6 bases. CDR1 SGHKS and CDR2 YYEKEE come from the germline V gene (reference sequence). V gave up 4 bases and J gave up 6 bases, with 16 bases separating them. The CDR3 sequence is 14 residues long. The chain's CDR3 is CASSLGGGSDGYTF. The DNA for the CDR3 is TGTGCCAGCAGCCTAGGAGGGGGTTCGGATGGCTACACCTTC.

This chain uses TRBV2 with TRBJ1-2, with TRBD1 matching 8 bases. Germline CDR1 and CDR2: SNHLY and FYNNEI. V trimming: 6 bases; J trimming: 0 bases; junction bases outside the gene matches: 18. The CDR3 totals 19 residues. CDR3 in DNA: TGTGCCAGCAGGCCCCTTGACAGGGGAGGAATGAGAGCTAACTATGGCTACACCTTC. It is translated as CASRPLDRGGMRANYGYTF.

V and J are TRBV5-1 and TRBJ2-1; TRBD2 aligns across 14 bases. The length of the CDR3 is 18 residues. Germline trimming cut 0 bases from V and 6 bases from J; bases unmatched to any gene: 8. Looked up from germline, CDR1 is SGHRS and CDR2 is YFSETQ. This chain's CDR3 is CASSLGQGTSGSSNEQFF. In DNA, the CDR3 is TGCGCCAGCAGCTTGGGACAGGGGACTAGCGGGAGCAGCAATGAGCAGTTCTTC.

This chain connects TRBV27 to TRBJ2-3, with D perhaps matching TRBD2 (5 bases). V lost 6 bases to trimming and J lost 0 bases, with 13 bases between them. CDR3 length: 15 residues. Germline V gene lookup returns CDR1 MNHEY and CDR2 SMNVEV (reference sequence). CDR3 amino acids: CASSPPEGSTDTQYF. The CDR3 nucleotides are TGTGCCAGCAGCCCCCCCGAGGGAAGCACAGATACGCAGTATTTT.

In its sample, this clonotype was seen once. The chain recombines TRBV29-1 with TRBJ1-1; 8 bases fit TRBD1. V dropped 6 bases and J dropped 5; count of bases not matched to a gene: 8. This CDR3 has 13 residues. The germline V gene has CDR1 SQVTM and CDR2 ANQGSEA. The CDR3: CSVVDRGDTEAFF. CDR3 sequence (DNA): TGCAGCGTCGTTGACAGGGGAGATACTGAAGCTTTCTTT.

The chain uses TRBV6-1 and TRBJ2-7; possibly TRBD2 for D (5 bases). The germline gives CDR1 MNHNS, CDR2 SASEGT. The CDR3 totals 13 residues. V was pared by 3 bases and J by 3 bases, with 9 bases between. The CDR3 sequence is CASSEGDYYEQYF. CDR3 in DNA: TGTGCCAGCAGTGAGGGCGACTACTACGAGCAGTACTTC.

This clonotype was detected a few times. V usage is TRBV27 and J usage is TRBJ2-7; no clear D. Trimming shortened V by 3 bases and J by 7 bases, and 10 bases separated the two germline ends. CDR3 length: 12 amino acids. Looked up from germline, CDR1 is MNHEY and CDR2 is SMNVEV (reference sequence). The CDR3 spells CASSLISGEQYF. The CDR3 DNA is TGTGCCAGCAGTTTGATTTCCGGGGAGCAGTACTTC.

The genes are TRBV9 and TRBJ1-3, with a weak D call TRBD1 (5 bases). Looked up from germline, CDR1 is SGDLS and CDR2 is YYNGEE. The CDR3 spans 14 residues. V lost 0 bases and J 5 bases, leaving 9 bases between the germline ends. The CDR3 loop reads CASSVDGGRNTIYF. Here the CDR3 DNA reads TGTGCCAGCAGCGTAGACGGGGGAAGAAACACCATATATTTT.

The chain combines TRBV7-8 with TRBJ2-3, with D tentatively TRBD2 (5 bases). Trimming shortened V by 2 bases and J by 4 bases, and 16 bases separated the two germline ends. Germline loops: CDR1 SGHVS, CDR2 FQNEAQ. The CDR3 is 16 amino acids. CDR3: CASSLSAAGVADTQYF. CDR3 nucleotide sequence: TGTGCCAGCAGCTTATCGGCCGCGGGCGTTGCAGATACGCAGTATTTT.

The V gene is TRBV3-1, the J gene TRBJ2-2; D is ambiguous. The CDR3 sequence is 13 residues long. V shed 1 base and J shed 7 bases, with 7 bases lying between them. Germline assignment: CDR1 LGHDT and CDR2 YNNKEL (reference sequence). The CDR3 loop is CASSQGTVGELFF. The CDR3 DNA is TGTGCCAGCAGCCAAGGGACGGTCGGGGAGCTGTTTTTT.

The chain combines TRBV24-1 with TRBJ2-5; TRBD2 matches 8 bases. With V trimmed by 4 bases and J by 5 bases, 11 bases remained unmatched. This CDR3 contains 16 residues. The germline CDR1 and CDR2 sequences are KGHDR and SFDVKD. The CDR3 DNA sequence: TGTGCCACCAGTGACCCCGCGGGGGGCCCGGGGGAGACCCAGTACTTC. Its translation: CATSDPAGGPGETQYF.

The CDR3 DNA sequence: TGTGCCAGCAGTTACTCGATAGGGCCGCCTAATGAAAAACTGTTTTTT. It yields the protein CASSYSIGPPNEKLFF. The rearrangement links TRBV6-5 to TRBJ1-4; D uncertain. Germline V gives CDR1 MNHEY, CDR2 SVGAGI. The CDR3 spans 16 residues. Trimming removed 0 bases at V and 3 bases at J, with 11 bases between.

The DNA for the CDR3 is TGTGCCAGCAGTGAGGAACAGGGGGTCTCATACGAGCAGTACTTC. It encodes CASSEEQGVSYEQYF. The chain links TRBV6-1 to TRBJ2-7; TRBD1 matches at 8 bases. With V trimmed by 3 bases and J by 4 bases, 8 bases remained unmatched. The CDR3 extends over 15 amino acids. Germline CDR1 MNHNS, CDR2 SASEGT.

V and J are TRBV19 and TRBJ1-5; D is unresolved. The CDR3 is 14 amino acids. V was pared by 1 base and J by 9 bases, with 13 bases between. Germline CDR1 reads LNHDA; CDR2 reads SQIVND (reference sequence). Here the CDR3 reads CASSIVPGPGPQHF. CDR3 nucleotides: TGTGCCAGTAGTATAGTCCCCGGACCAGGGCCCCAGCATTTT.

V usage is TRBV27 and J usage is TRBJ2-7; possible D gene TRBD1, 6 bases. The CDR3 is 14 residues long. Germline V gene sequence: CDR1 MNHEY, CDR2 SMNVEV (reference sequence). Trimming left V 3 bases short and J 4 bases short, with 13 bases between. The CDR3, as DNA: TGTGCCAGCAGTTTGAGGGGCAGGGGTTACGAGCAGTACTTC. Amino acid sequence: CASSLRGRGYEQYF.

V and J are TRBV21-1 and TRBJ2-7. TRBV21-1 is flagged as a pseudogene. The CDR3 is made up of 13 amino acids. DNA for the CDR3: TGTGCCAGCAAGAAGAGTTACTCCTACGAGCAGTACTTC. Its translation is CASKKSYSYEQYF.

This clonotype was found once. The V gene is TRBV12-3 or TRBV12-4, the J gene TRBJ1-6; D possibly corresponds to TRBD1 (5 bases). This CDR3 spans 15 amino acids. Deletions cut 6 bases from V and 7 bases from J, with 16 bases between. The CDR3 DNA follows: TGTGCCAGCAGCTCCGCTGGGGGTGGGAATTCACCCCTCCACTTT. As protein: CASSSAGGGNSPLHF.

This clonotype appeared once. This chain uses TRBV15 with TRBJ2-1; 8 bases map to TRBD2. Looked up from germline, CDR1 is LNHNV and CDR2 is YYDKDF (reference sequence). The V segment lost 5 bases and the J segment 6 bases; nucleotides outside the gene matches: 12. CDR3 length: 16 amino acids. CDR3 in DNA: TGTGCCACCAGCCAGTCCAAGACTAGCGTGAGCAATGAGCAGTTCTTC. Its protein is CATSQSKTSVSNEQFF. Full variable domain (rest looked up from reference TRBV15 and TRBJ2-1): DAMVIQNPRYQVTQFGKPVTLSCSQTLNHNVMYWYQQKSSQAPKLLFHYYDKDFNNEADTPDNFQSRRPNTSFCFLDIRSPGLGDTAMYLCATSQSKTSVSNEQFFGPGTRLTVL.

In this sample, this clonotype turned up once. The J gene is TRBJ2-2, the V gene TRBV19, with 9 nucleotides matching TRBD2. V was clipped by 5 bases and J by 1 base; unmatched bases: 11. This CDR3 is 18 amino acids long. The germline V gene encodes CDR1 LNHDA and CDR2 SQIVND (reference sequence). CDR3 region: CASSQDFSGRLNTGELFF. CDR3 coding DNA: TGTGCCAGTAGTCAGGACTTCAGCGGGAGGTTGAACACCGGGGAGCTGTTTTTT.

The V gene is TRBV4-1, the J gene TRBJ2-1, with 7 nucleotides matching TRBD2. V was pared by 0 bases and J by 0 bases, with 17 bases of the junction left unmatched. Germline V gene data show CDR1 as MGHRA and CDR2 as YSYEKL. This CDR3 spans 21 amino acids. CDR3 DNA: TGCGCCAGCAGCCAAGATGAGACCTCCCCCGGGGGGTTAAGCTCCTACAATGAGCAGTTCTTC. Its translation: CASSQDETSPGGLSSYNEQFF.

For the CDR3, the DNA is TGTGCCAGCAGCCCCGTGGACACTGAAGCTTTCTTT. Translation: CASSPVDTEAFF. The J gene is TRBJ1-1, the V gene TRBV7-9; D is unresolved. Between the trimmed V and J ends, which lost 5 bases and 3 bases, there was a span of 7 bases. Germline V gene sequence: CDR1 SEHNR, CDR2 FQNEAQ (reference sequence). CDR3 length: 12 amino acids.

The V and J genes are TRBV27 and TRBJ2-1; possible D gene TRBD1, 5 bases. Germline CDR1 is MNHEY and CDR2 is SMNVEV (reference sequence). V was cut by 3 bases and J by 0 bases, with 9 bases left in between. CDR3 length equals 15 residues. As DNA, the CDR3 is TGTGCCAGCAGTTTGACGACAGCCTCCTACAATGAGCAGTTCTTC. Amino acids: CASSLTTASYNEQFF.

The rearrangement uses TRBV10-3 and TRBJ2-5; 7 bases fit TRBD2. The ends lost 10 bases at V and 3 bases at J; junction bases unmatched: 11. Germline V gene data show CDR1 as ENHRY and CDR2 as SYGVKD. This CDR3 is built from 14 residues. The CDR3 reads CATCQMGGEETQYF. CDR3 coding DNA: TGTGCCACATGTCAAATGGGAGGGGAAGAGACCCAGTACTTC.

The chain employs TRBV5-1 and TRBJ2-1; D may be TRBD2 (6 bases). The V end was cut by 0 bases, the J end by 0 bases, with 13 bases between. The CDR3 length is 17 residues. CDR1 is SGHRS, CDR2 YFSETQ, per germline. CDR3 region: CASSLGYGGSSYNEQFF. As DNA, the CDR3 is TGCGCCAGCAGCTTGGGTTACGGAGGGAGCTCCTACAATGAGCAGTTCTTC.

This rearrangement joins TRBV12-3 or TRBV12-4 to TRBJ2-7; D not certain. The CDR3 extends over 12 amino acids. V was shortened by 4 bases and J by 4 bases, with 8 bases between the two germline ends. Here the CDR3 reads CASSSLGYEQYF. DNA for the CDR3: TGTGCCAGCAGTTCCCTGGGGTACGAGCAGTACTTC.

The chain couples TRBV5-5 to TRBJ1-1; D ambiguous. Trimming stripped 4 bases from V and 5 bases from J, with 15 bases between. The CDR3 sequence is 14 residues long. Germline V lookup: CDR1 SGHKS, CDR2 YYEKEE (reference sequence). CDR3 protein: CASSRRREETEAFF. CDR3 bases: TGTGCCAGCAGCCGTCGGCGGGAGGAAACTGAAGCTTTCTTT.

This clonotype was found once. This chain uses TRBV6-6 with TRBJ1-1; D ambiguous. The CDR3 has 15 amino acids. Germline CDR1 MNHNY, CDR2 SVGAGI (reference sequence). V lost 2 bases to trimming and J lost 4 bases, with 14 bases between them. DNA of the CDR3: TGTGCCAGCAGTTACCCGCCCGCGATCGGCACTGAAGCTTTCTTT. It translates to CASSYPPAIGTEAFF.

The gene calls are TRBV4-1 and TRBJ2-5; tentative D call: TRBD1 (6 bases). The CDR3 has 15 amino acids. V dropped 4 bases and J dropped 5 bases, with 17 bases sitting between them. Germline lookup yields CDR1 MGHRA and CDR2 YSYEKL. CDR3 protein: CASSPITGSEETQYF. For the CDR3, the DNA is TGCGCCAGCAGCCCGATAACAGGGTCTGAGGAGACCCAGTACTTC.

The V call is TRBV29-1, the J call TRBJ2-7; D may be TRBD1 (8 bases). This CDR3 has 14 amino acids. V lost 6 bases and J lost 1, with 16 bases in between. Looked up from germline, CDR1 is SQVTM and CDR2 is ANQGSEA. The CDR3 nucleotides read TGCAGCGTACAGGGGGGGTCCGTTTCCTACGAGCAGTACTTC. Translation gives CSVQGGSVSYEQYF.

The chain joins TRBV4-1 to TRBJ1-2; D unresolved. Germline CDR1 MGHRA, CDR2 YSYEKL. There are 15 residues in the CDR3. Trimming removed 1 base from V and 8 bases from J, with 17 bases in between. The CDR3 protein is CASSQGLVVGDGYTF. In DNA form, the CDR3 reads TGCGCCAGCAGCCAAGGACTGGTCGTAGGTGACGGCTACACCTTC.